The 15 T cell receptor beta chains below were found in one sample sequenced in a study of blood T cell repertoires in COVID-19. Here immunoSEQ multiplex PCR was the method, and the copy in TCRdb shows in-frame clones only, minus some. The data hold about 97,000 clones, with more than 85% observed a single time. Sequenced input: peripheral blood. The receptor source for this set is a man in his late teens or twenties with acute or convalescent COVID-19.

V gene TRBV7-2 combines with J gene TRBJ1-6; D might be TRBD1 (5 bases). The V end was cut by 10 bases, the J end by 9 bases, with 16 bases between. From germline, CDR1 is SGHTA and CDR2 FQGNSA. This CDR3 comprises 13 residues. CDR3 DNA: TGTGCCACTACGACAGTTAGCGGTTCACCCCTCCACTTT. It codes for CATTTVSGSPLHF.

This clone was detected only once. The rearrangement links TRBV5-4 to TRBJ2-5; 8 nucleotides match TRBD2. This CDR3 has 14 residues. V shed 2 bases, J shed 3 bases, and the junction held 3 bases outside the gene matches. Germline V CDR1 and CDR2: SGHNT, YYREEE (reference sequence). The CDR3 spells CASSLRGLEETQYF. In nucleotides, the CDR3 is TGTGCCAGCAGCTTAAGGGGACTAGAAGAGACCCAGTACTTC.

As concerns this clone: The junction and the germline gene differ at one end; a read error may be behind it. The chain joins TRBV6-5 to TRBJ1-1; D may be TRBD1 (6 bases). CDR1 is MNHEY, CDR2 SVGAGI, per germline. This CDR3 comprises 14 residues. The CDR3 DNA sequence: TGTGCCAGCAGTTTAAGGGGGACGAACACGGAAGCTTTCTTT. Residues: CASSLRGTNTEAFF.

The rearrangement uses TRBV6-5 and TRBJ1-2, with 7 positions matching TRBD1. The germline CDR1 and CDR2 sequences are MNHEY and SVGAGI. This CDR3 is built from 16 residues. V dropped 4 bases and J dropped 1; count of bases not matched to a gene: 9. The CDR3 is CASSLTGSGFNYGYTF. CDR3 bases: TGTGCCAGCAGTTTGACAGGGAGCGGATTTAACTATGGCTACACCTTC.

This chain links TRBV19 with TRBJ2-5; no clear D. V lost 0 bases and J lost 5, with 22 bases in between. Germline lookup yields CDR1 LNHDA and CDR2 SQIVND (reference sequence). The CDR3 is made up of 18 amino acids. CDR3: CASSIEGASEAPRETQYF. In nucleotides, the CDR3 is TGTGCCAGTAGTATAGAGGGTGCTAGTGAGGCTCCAAGGGAGACCCAGTACTTC.

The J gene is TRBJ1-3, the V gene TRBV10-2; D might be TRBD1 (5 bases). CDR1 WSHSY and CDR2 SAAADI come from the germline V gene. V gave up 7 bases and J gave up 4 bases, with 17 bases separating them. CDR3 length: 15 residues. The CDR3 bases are TGCGCCAGCACCGATCGGGGGAGCGCGGGAAACACCATATATTTT. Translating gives CASTDRGSAGNTIYF.

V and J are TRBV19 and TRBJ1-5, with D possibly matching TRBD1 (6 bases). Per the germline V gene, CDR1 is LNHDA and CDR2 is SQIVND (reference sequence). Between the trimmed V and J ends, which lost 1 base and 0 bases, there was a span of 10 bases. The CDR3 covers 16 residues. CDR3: CASSIARTVSNQPQHF. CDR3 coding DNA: TGTGCCAGTAGTATAGCTCGGACAGTTAGCAATCAGCCCCAGCATTTT.

The CDR3 sequence: CASSQEMGQGAQPQHF. CDR3 DNA sequence: TGCGCCAGCAGCCAAGAGATGGGACAGGGAGCCCAGCCCCAGCATTTT. This rearrangement joins TRBV4-1 to TRBJ1-5; 9 positions match TRBD1. This CDR3 region has 16 residues. J gave up 7 bases and V 0 bases, and 7 bases lay outside the gene matches. Germline V gene sequence: CDR1 MGHRA, CDR2 YSYEKL.

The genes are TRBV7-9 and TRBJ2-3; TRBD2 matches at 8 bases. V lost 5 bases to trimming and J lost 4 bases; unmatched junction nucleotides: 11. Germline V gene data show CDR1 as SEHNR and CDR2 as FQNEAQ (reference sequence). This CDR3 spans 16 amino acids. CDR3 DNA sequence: TGTGCCAGCAGCCCAAGGACTAGCCAGGGACCAGATACGCAGTATTTT. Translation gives CASSPRTSQGPDTQYF.

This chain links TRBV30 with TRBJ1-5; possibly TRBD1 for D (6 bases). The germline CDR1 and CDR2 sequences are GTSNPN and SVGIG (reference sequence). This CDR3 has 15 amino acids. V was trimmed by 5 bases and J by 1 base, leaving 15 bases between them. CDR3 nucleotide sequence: TGTGCCTGGGGGGAAGGGGGGGCGAGCAATCAGCCCCAGCATTTT. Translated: CAWGEGGASNQPQHF.

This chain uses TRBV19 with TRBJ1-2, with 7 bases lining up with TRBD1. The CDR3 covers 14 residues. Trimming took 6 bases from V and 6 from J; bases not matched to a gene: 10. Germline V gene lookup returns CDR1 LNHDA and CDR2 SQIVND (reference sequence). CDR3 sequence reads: CASSYPDRPHGYTF. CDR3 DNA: TGTGCCAGTAGCTACCCGGACAGGCCCCATGGCTACACCTTC. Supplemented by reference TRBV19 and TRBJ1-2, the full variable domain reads DGGITQSPKYLFRKEGQNVTLSCEQNLNHDAMYWYRQDPGQGLRLIYYSQIVNDFQKGDIAEGYSVSREKKESFPLTVTSAQKNPTAFYLCASSYPDRPHGYTFGSGTRLTVV.

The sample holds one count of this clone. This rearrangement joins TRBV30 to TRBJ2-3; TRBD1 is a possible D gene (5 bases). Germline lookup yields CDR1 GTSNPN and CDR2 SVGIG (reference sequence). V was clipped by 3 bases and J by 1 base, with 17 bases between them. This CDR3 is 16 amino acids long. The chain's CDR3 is CAWSVYRGYGTDTQYF. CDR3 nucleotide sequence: TGTGCCTGGAGCGTTTATAGGGGTTACGGCACAGATACGCAGTATTTT.

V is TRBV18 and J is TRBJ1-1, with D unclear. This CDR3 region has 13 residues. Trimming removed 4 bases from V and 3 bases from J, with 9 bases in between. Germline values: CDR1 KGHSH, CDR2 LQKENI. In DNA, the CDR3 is TGTGCCAGCTCACGAGGCGAGGACACTGAAGCTTTCTTT. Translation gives CASSRGEDTEAFF.

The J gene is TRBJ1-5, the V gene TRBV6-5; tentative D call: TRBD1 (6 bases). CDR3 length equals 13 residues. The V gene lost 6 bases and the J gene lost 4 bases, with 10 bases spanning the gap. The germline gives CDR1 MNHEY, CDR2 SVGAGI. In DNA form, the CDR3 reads TGTGCCAGCAGCGGACAGACTAATCAGCCCCAGCATTTT. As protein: CASSGQTNQPQHF.

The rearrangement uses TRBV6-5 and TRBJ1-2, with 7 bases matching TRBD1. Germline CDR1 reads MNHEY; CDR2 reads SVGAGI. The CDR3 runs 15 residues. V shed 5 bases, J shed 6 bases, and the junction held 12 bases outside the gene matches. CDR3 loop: CASSPSANRGHGYTF. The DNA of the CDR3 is TGTGCCAGCAGTCCCTCCGCTAACAGGGGTCATGGCTACACCTTC.